This T cell receptor beta chain was captured by sequencing in a study of T cell changes during pregnancy in multiple sclerosis. Germline CDR1 KGHSH, CDR2 LQKENI. The V segment lost 6 bases and the J segment 5 bases; nucleotides outside the gene matches: 4. The CDR3 length is 12 residues. Method: immunoSEQ multiplex PCR; TCRdb's copy keeps in-frame clones and lacks some. The table records over 45,000 clones, 90% to 95% of them present only once. This TCR derives from a female donor with multiple sclerosis, enrolled in a pregnancy study. This material consisted of CD4+ T cells from peripheral blood mononuclear cells, taken in the second trimester of pregnancy. This chain joins TRBV18 and TRBJ2-7; 7 positions match TRBD1. The CDR3 spells CASSRTGDEQYF. CDR3 DNA: TGTGCCAGCTCCCGCACAGGGGACGAGCAGTACTTC. Variable domain in full (rest from reference TRBV18 and TRBJ2-7): NAGVMQNPRHLVRRRGQEARLRCSPMKGHSHVYWYRQLPEEGLKFMVYLQKENIIDESGMPKERFSAEFPKEGPSILRIQQVVRGDSAAYFCASSRTGDEQYFGPGTRLTVT.